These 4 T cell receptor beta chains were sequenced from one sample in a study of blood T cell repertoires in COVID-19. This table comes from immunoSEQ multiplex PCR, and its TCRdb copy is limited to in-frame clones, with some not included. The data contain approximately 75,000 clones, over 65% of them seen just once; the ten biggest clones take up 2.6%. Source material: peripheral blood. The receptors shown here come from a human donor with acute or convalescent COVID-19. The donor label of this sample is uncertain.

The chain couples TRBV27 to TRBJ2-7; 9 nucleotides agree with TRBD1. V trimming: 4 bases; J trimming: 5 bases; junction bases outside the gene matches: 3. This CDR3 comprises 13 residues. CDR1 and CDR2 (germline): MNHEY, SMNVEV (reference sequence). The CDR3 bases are TGTGCCAGCAGTTCCCGGGACAGGGACGAGCAGTACTTC. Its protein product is CASSSRDRDEQYF.

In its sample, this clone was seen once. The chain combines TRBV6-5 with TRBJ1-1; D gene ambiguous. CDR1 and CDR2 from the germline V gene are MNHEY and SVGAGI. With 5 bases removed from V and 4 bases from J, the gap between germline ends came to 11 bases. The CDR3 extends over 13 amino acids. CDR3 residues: CASSKTLLTEAFF. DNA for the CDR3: TGTGCCAGCAGTAAGACACTGCTCACTGAAGCTTTCTTT.

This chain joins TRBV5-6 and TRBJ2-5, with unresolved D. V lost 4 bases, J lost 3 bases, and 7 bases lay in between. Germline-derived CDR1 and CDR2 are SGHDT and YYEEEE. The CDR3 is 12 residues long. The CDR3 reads CASSIDKETQYF. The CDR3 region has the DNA TGTGCCAGCAGCATAGATAAAGAGACCCAGTACTTC.

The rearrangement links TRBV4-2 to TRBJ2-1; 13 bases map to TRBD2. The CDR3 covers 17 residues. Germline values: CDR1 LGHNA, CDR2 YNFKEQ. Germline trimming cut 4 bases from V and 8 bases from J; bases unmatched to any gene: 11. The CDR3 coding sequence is TGTGCCAGCAGCCTCCGGGGACTAGCGGGACGCAACTATGAGCAGTTCTTC. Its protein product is CASSLRGLAGRNYEQFF.